A selection of T cell receptor beta chains follows, all from one sample in a study of CD8 T cells in Susac syndrome. TCRdb reprocessed the immunoSEQ multiplex PCR reads via MiXCR and lists one record per CDR3 protein. Among about 130,000 distinct CDR3 sequences listed, more than 85% were seen once. Sequenced sample: CD8+ T cells from PBMCs. The receptors originated from a human donor with Susac syndrome. Each CDR3 is given with its conserved first and last residue. A D gene is named only where the DNA matches it firmly. Not every row has a clone size; where given, it reads once, few, many or a size class.

NA	TRBV18	TRBJ2-5	NA	TGTGCCAGCTCACTAGGGGCTACGACGGGGGAGACCCAGTACTTC	CASSLGATTGETQYF
NA	TRBV13	TRBJ1-1	NA	TGTGCCAGCAGATTCCCAGGACAGTTGAACACTGAAGCTTTCTTT	CASRFPGQLNTEAFF
NA	TRBV5-6	TRBJ2-1	few	TGTGCCAGCAGCTTGGGAGGACGCAATGAGCAGTTCTTC	CASSLGGRNEQFF
NA	TRBV20-1	TRBJ2-4	NA	TGCAGTGCTAGAGTGGAAAACATTCAGTACTTC	CSARVENIQYF
TRBD1	TRBV6-1	TRBJ2-1	NA	TGTGCCAGCAGAATCTGGGCCGGGACAGCCATGGTCTACAATGAGCAGTTCTTC	CASRIWAGTAMVYNEQFF
TRBD2	TRBV2	TRBJ2-7	NA	TGTGCCAGCAGAGCCGGGACTACCCCCTACGAGCAGTACTTC	CASRAGTTPYEQYF
TRBD1	TRBV13	TRBJ2-7	NA	TGTGCCAGCAGCGTCACCGGGACAGGGGTCTACGAGCAGTACTTC	CASSVTGTGVYEQYF
TRBD2	TRBV12-5	TRBJ2-1	NA	TGTGCTAGTGGTACCCCCCCTATGGGACTAGCGGGAGGCGTAGTCTACAATGAGCAGTTCTTC	CASGTPPMGLAGGVVYNEQFF
TRBD2	TRBV29-1	TRBJ2-2	NA	TGCAGCGTTGGTGGGGACCTAGCGGGATCCTTTAACACCGGGGAGCTGTTTTTT	CSVGGDLAGSFNTGELFF
NA	TRBV7-2	TRBJ2-3	NA	TGTGCCAGCAGCCCCGCCCCGACAGTTACAGATACGCAGTATTTT	CASSPAPTVTDTQYF
NA	TRBV29-1	TRBJ2-1	few	TGCAGCGTTGAGACAGATCCCAATGAGCAGTTCTTC	CSVETDPNEQFF
NA	TRBV9	TRBJ2-5	NA	TGTGCCAGCAGCGTAGATTGGGGATCACAAGAGACCCAGTACTTC	CASSVDWGSQETQYF
TRBD1	TRBV28	TRBJ2-7	NA	TGTGCCAGCAGTTTCTTGGGACAGATCTCCTACGAGCAGTACTTC	CASSFLGQISYEQYF
NA	TRBV20-1	TRBJ2-7	NA	TGCAGTGCTAGAGGGTGCCTTGGCGGCCTCTCCTACGAGCAGTACTTC	CSARGCLGGLSYEQYF
NA	TRBV9	TRBJ2-3	NA	TGTGCCAGCAGCGCCGACGGGGATACGCAGTATTTT	CASSADGDTQYF
TRBD2	TRBV20-1	TRBJ2-1	NA	TGCAGTGCTAGAGATGAGCTAGCGGACAATGAGCAGTTCTTC	CSARDELADNEQFF
NA	TRBV12-3/TRBV12-4	TRBJ2-7	NA	TGTGCCAGCAGTTATGGACTCGCCTACGAGCAGTACTTC	CASSYGLAYEQYF
NA	TRBV20-1	TRBJ2-7	NA	TGCAGTGCTCAGCCCGGGGAGGAAACCTACGAGCAGTACTTC	CSAQPGEETYEQYF
TRBD2	TRBV9	TRBJ2-7	NA	TGTGCCAGCAGCGAGTCGGGGGGGGACCACGAGCAGTACTTC	CASSESGGDHEQYF
NA	TRBV27	TRBJ2-7	once	TGTGCCAGCTCGCCTATCGGTTATAGTGGTGAGCAGTACTTC	CASSPIGYSGEQYF
NA	TRBV4-1	TRBJ2-1	NA	TGCGCCAGCAGCCAAGATTGGGGGGCCTTGAACAATGAGCAGTTCTTC	CASSQDWGALNNEQFF
NA	TRBV7-9	TRBJ1-1	once	TGTGCCAGCAGCTTAGTGGTTCCTAATAAAGGAGGCGCTTTCTTT	CASSLVVPNKGGAFF
NA	TRBV28	TRBJ1-3	NA	TGTGCCAGCACGATGGCGGGAAACACCATATATTTT	CASTMAGNTIYF
TRBD2	TRBV4-1	TRBJ2-7	NA	TGCGCCAGCAGCCAAGAGTCGGGAGGACCTTACGAGCAGTACTTC	CASSQESGGPYEQYF
NA	TRBV5-6	TRBJ2-7	NA	TGTGCCAGCAGCTCCCCAGGGTCCTACGAGCAGTACTTC	CASSSPGSYEQYF
TRBD2	TRBV6-6	TRBJ2-7	NA	TGTGCCAGCAACTTACGCCCTAGCGGGAGTCATGAGGAGCAGTACTTC	CASNLRPSGSHEEQYF
NA	TRBV20-1	TRBJ1-1	NA	TGCAGTGCTAGAGGGCAGTACCCTGAAGCTTTCTTT	CSARGQYPEAFF
TRBD2	TRBV20-1	TRBJ2-1	NA	TGCAGTGCTAGAGATCGGCGGGAGAGCGGGCTTTACAATGAGCAGTTCTTC	CSARDRRESGLYNEQFF
TRBD1	TRBV29-1	TRBJ2-7	NA	TGCAGCGGAACCTTGGGACAGGGGGATGAGTACTTC	CSGTLGQGDEYF
NA	TRBV12-3/TRBV12-4	TRBJ1-1	NA	TGTGCCAGCAGTTCTCTAGACAGTGAGAACACTGAAGCTTTCTTT	CASSSLDSENTEAFF
TRBD1	TRBV6-5	TRBJ2-1	NA	TGTGCCAGCAGTTACTCGAACAGGGGTCATGAGCAGTTCTTC	CASSYSNRGHEQFF
TRBD2	TRBV12-3/TRBV12-4	TRBJ2-2	NA	TGTGCTGGGGGACTAGCAATAGGGGAGCTGTTTTTT	CAGGLAIGELFF
NA	TRBV21-1	TRBJ2-2	NA	TGTGCCAGCAGCAAACCCACTGGGGAGGCGGGCACCGGGGAGCTGTTTTTT	CASSKPTGEAGTGELFF
NA	TRBV24-1	TRBJ2-1	NA	TGTGCCACCAGTGATCCTCCAGGGGTCTCATTCAATGAGCAGTTCTTC	CATSDPPGVSFNEQFF
TRBD1	TRBV27	TRBJ1-1	NA	TGTGCCAGCAGTCCAGGACAGGGGGGAAACACTGAAGCTTTCTTT	CASSPGQGGNTEAFF
TRBD2	TRBV5-6	TRBJ2-1	NA	TGTGCCAGCAGCTGGGGACTAGCGGGACCCAATGAGCAGTTCTTC	CASSWGLAGPNEQFF
NA	TRBV27	TRBJ1-1	once	TGTGCCAGCAGACTGGAGGTGGACACTGAAGCTTTCTTT	CASRLEVDTEAFF
NA	TRBV27	TRBJ1-1	NA	TGTGCCAGCAGTTCGACAGAGAACACTGAAGCTTTCTTT	CASSSTENTEAFF
TRBD1	TRBV9	TRBJ1-2	NA	TGTGCCAGCAGCGTAGACGAGAGGGACAGACGGTATGGCTACACCTTC	CASSVDERDRRYGYTF
NA	TRBV29-1	TRBJ1-1	NA	TGCAGCGTTGAACGACAGGACGAAACTGAAGCTTTCTTT	CSVERQDETEAFF
TRBD2	TRBV20-1	TRBJ2-7	NA	TGCAGTGCTACTAGCGGGTGGAGCTCCTACGAGCAGTACTTC	CSATSGWSSYEQYF
NA	TRBV13	TRBJ2-7	NA	TGTGCCAGCAGCCGCTCCAGTGGCGGTTGGCCCTACGAGCAGTACTTC	CASSRSSGGWPYEQYF
NA	TRBV15	TRBJ2-7	NA	TGTGCCACCAAAGAGGACGGCTACTACGAGCAGTACTTC	CATKEDGYYEQYF
NA	TRBV5-4	TRBJ2-7	once	TGTGCCAGCAGCACCCGTGGGGCCTACGAGCAGTACTTC	CASSTRGAYEQYF
NA	TRBV27	TRBJ1-2	NA	TGTGCCAGCAGCTATAAGGAGAATGCGGCCTATGGCTACACCTTC	CASSYKENAAYGYTF
NA	TRBV2	TRBJ1-1	NA	TGTGCCAGCAGTGGACAGACATACACTGAAGCTTTCTTT	CASSGQTYTEAFF
NA	TRBV9	TRBJ2-7	NA	TGTGCCAGCAGCGTAGATCAAGCGAGGGAGCAGTACTTC	CASSVDQAREQYF
NA	TRBV5-6	TRBJ1-1	NA	TGTGCCAGCAGCTGGCCTGGAGGTAGAATGAACACTGAAGCTTTCTTT	CASSWPGGRMNTEAFF